Listed below are T cell receptor beta chains from one sample, sequenced in a study of cytomegalovirus exposure and HLA in healthy donors. The repertoire was sequenced with immunoSEQ multiplex PCR; TCRdb's copy has only in-frame clones and lacks some. The data show 150,000 to 200,000 clones, over 60% seen once. The sample taken for sequencing was PBMCs. These receptors came from a girl between 10 and 17 years old in good health and CMV-seronegative. Both conserved end residues are trimmed from each CDR3.

V gene: TRBV19; J gene: TRBJ1-1; CDR3 length: 11; CDR3 protein: ASSPTLNTEAF
V gene: TRBV7-9; J gene: TRBJ2-5; CDR3 length: 12; CDR3 protein: ASSVTESQETQY
V gene: TRBV4-2; J gene: TRBJ1-5; CDR3 length: 13; CDR3 protein: ASSQEGGNNQPQH
V gene: TRBV7-9; J gene: TRBJ1-1; CDR3 length: 12; CDR3 protein: ASSFRGGGGEAF
V gene: TRBV18; J gene: TRBJ1-2; CDR3 length: 15; CDR3 protein: ASSPIGQGGANYGYT
V gene: TRBV5-1; J gene: TRBJ2-1; CDR3 length: 13; CDR3 protein: ASSPRLAGPPGWF
V gene: TRBV6-1; J gene: TRBJ2-2; CDR3 length: 12; CDR3 protein: AGRTSGTTGELF
V gene: TRBV11-2; J gene: TRBJ2-3; CDR3 length: 13; CDR3 protein: ASSLDNGQTDTQY
V gene: TRBV2; J gene: TRBJ2-1; CDR3 length: 12; CDR3 protein: ASRGTSGANEQF
V gene: TRBV9; J gene: TRBJ2-1; CDR3 length: 14; CDR3 protein: ASSVVGQNSYNEQF
V gene: TRBV2; J gene: TRBJ1-1; CDR3 length: 13; CDR3 protein: ASSEAPGKGGEAF
V gene: TRBV7-8; J gene: TRBJ2-2; CDR3 length: 14; CDR3 protein: ASRYRRGENTGELF
V gene: TRBV19; J gene: TRBJ1-2; CDR3 length: 14; CDR3 protein: ASSIVPRDRIKGYT
V gene: TRBV6-1; J gene: TRBJ1-1; CDR3 length: 17; CDR3 protein: ASSEGGGRFLFMNTEAF
V gene: TRBV25-1; J gene: TRBJ2-1; CDR3 length: 14; CDR3 protein: ASSAGTRVSYNEQF
V gene: TRBV27; J gene: TRBJ1-5; CDR3 length: 11; CDR3 protein: ASSLGRFKPQH
V gene: TRBV29-1; J gene: TRBJ1-2; CDR3 length: 9; CDR3 protein: SAGQIYGYT
V gene: TRBV5-6; J gene: TRBJ1-6; CDR3 length: 15; CDR3 protein: ASSLTAQSSYNSPLH
V gene: TRBV6-1; J gene: TRBJ2-7; CDR3 length: 15; CDR3 protein: ASSGWTGGASLIEQY
V gene: TRBV5-6; J gene: TRBJ2-7; CDR3 length: 13; CDR3 protein: ASSLVSRGPYEQY
V gene: TRBV2; J gene: TRBJ1-2; CDR3 length: 11; CDR3 protein: ASRMTGGDGYT
V gene: TRBV27; J gene: TRBJ1-5; CDR3 length: 13; CDR3 protein: ASSLAGRGNQPQH
V gene: TRBV19; J gene: TRBJ1-2; CDR3 length: 13; CDR3 protein: ASSRSEASNYGYT
V gene: TRBV6-1; J gene: TRBJ1-5; CDR3 length: 9; CDR3 protein: ASSTNKPQH
V gene: TRBV25-1; J gene: TRBJ1-4; CDR3 length: 14; CDR3 protein: ASSEWGTGANEKLF
V gene: TRBV7-6; J gene: TRBJ2-7; CDR3 length: 13; CDR3 protein: ASSLESKGAYEQY
V gene: TRBV5-4; J gene: TRBJ2-5; CDR3 length: 13; CDR3 protein: ASSFSAGGPETQY
V gene: TRBV7-3; J gene: TRBJ2-3; CDR3 length: 13; CDR3 protein: ASSLGGAALNTQY
V gene: TRBV29-1; J gene: TRBJ2-2; CDR3 length: 16; CDR3 protein: SVEDPGVATANTGELF
V gene: TRBV29-1; J gene: TRBJ1-1; CDR3 length: 10; CDR3 protein: SVARTDTEAF
V gene: TRBV19; J gene: TRBJ1-1; CDR3 length: 15; CDR3 protein: ASSAGTAQTRNTEAF
V gene: TRBV19; J gene: TRBJ1-1; CDR3 length: 11; CDR3 protein: ASSPQGNTEAF
V gene: TRBV10-1; J gene: TRBJ2-7; CDR3 length: 11; CDR3 protein: ASSGLAIGEQY
V gene: TRBV10-2; J gene: TRBJ1-1; CDR3 length: 9; CDR3 protein: ASSEGRGAF
V gene: TRBV5-4; J gene: TRBJ2-1; CDR3 length: 13; CDR3 protein: ASSPGLAGGDWQF
V gene: TRBV5-6; J gene: TRBJ1-2; CDR3 length: 11; CDR3 protein: ASSWAGNYGYT
V gene: TRBV30; J gene: TRBJ2-2; CDR3 length: 11; CDR3 protein: AWSGTYTGELF
V gene: TRBV4-2; J gene: TRBJ2-5; CDR3 length: 12; CDR3 protein: ASSQGGSQETQY
V gene: TRBV30; J gene: TRBJ1-4; CDR3 length: 14; CDR3 protein: AWSDGQAPTNEKLF